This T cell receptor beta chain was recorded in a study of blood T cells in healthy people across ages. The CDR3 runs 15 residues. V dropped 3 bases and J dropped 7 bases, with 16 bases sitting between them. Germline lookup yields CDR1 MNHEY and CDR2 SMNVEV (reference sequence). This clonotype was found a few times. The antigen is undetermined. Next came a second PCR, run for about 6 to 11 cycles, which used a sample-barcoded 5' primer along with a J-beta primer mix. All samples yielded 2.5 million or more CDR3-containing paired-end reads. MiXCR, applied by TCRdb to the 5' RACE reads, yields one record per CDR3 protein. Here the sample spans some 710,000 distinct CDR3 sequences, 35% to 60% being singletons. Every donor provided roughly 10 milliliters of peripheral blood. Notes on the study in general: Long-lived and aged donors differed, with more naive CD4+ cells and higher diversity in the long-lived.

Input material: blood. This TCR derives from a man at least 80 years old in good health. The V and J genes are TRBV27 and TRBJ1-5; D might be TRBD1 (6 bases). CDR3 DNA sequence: TGTGCCAGCAGTTTGGACAGTTTTTCACGGCAGCCCCAGCATTTT. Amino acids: CASSLDSFSRQPQHF.